This T cell receptor (beta chain) was captured by sequencing in a study of read filtering for tumor transcriptome and immune sequencing. About the study: By R-ISS, stages I, II and III held about 8, 15 and 7 patients.

Molecular barcoded adaptors covering alpha/delta and beta/gamma chains were used on about 390 ng RNA. TCRdb re-called the reads with MiXCR, one entry per CDR3 protein. The sample shows tens of thousands of distinct CDR3 sequences, about 19% of them seen only once. This CDR3 spans 12 amino acids. Germline V gene data show CDR1 as GTSNPN and CDR2 as SVGIG (reference sequence). Findings of the study overall: Single-read clonotypes: about 81.9% of IR-seq clonotypes (about 3.5% of reads), 60% to 75% of RNA-seq clonotypes (roughly 43% of reads). Without single-read clonotypes, shared clonotype proportions correlated more between IR-seq and RNA-seq.

This clonotype appeared many times. Its antigen remains unidentified. The rearrangement joins TRBV30 to TRBJ2-7, with 7 nucleotides matching TRBD2. The sequencing sample was made of a population of CD138-negative cells sorted from bone marrow. The receptor's source is a donor at least 40 years old with multiple myeloma. CDR3 in amino acids: CAWEGRRREQYF. CDR3 nucleotides: TGTGCTTGGGAGGGACGAAGGAGAGAGCAGTACTTC.